This is a list of T cell receptor beta chains from one sample in a study of vaccination and CD4 T cells after COVID-19. TCRdb passed the PCR reads through MiXCR, listing each CDR3 protein once. The sample holds about 8,600 distinct CDR3 sequences; 45% to 55% are singletons and the top ten take 25% to 30%. Their antigens are not known. Sequencing was performed on CD4+ T cells from blood, cultured in vitro. The origin of the receptors is a human donor in good health. CDR3s include the opening cysteine and the closing phenylalanine or tryptophan. Each record gives: J gene, CDR3 length, clone size, V gene, D gene, CDR3 protein, CDR3 DNA. D genes are given only for firm matches. Part of the rows lack a size; the others show once, few, many or a class for expanded clones.

TRBJ1-1	14	once	TRBV14	NA	CASSQDGHRTEAFF	TGTGCCAGCAGCCAAGATGGGCATCGCACTGAAGCTTTCTTT
TRBJ1-3	20	NA	TRBV14	TRBD1	CASSQDRRSGGLPVGNTIYF	TGTGCCAGCAGCCAAGATCGTAGGTCAGGGGGCCTCCCGGTTGGAAACACCATATATTTT
TRBJ1-2	18	NA	TRBV19	TRBD1	CASRRTGTGGAGVYGYTF	TGTGCCAGTAGGCGAACCGGGACAGGGGGCGCCGGGGTCTATGGCTACACCTTC
TRBJ1-5	17	few	TRBV2	NA	CASSELGRKPDNQPQHF	TGTGCCAGCAGTGAACTGGGCAGGAAACCTGACAATCAGCCCCAGCATTTT
TRBJ1-5	13	NA	TRBV7-6	NA	CASSLALDQPQHF	TGTGCCAGCAGCTTAGCGCTAGATCAGCCCCAGCATTTT
TRBJ1-1	15	few	TRBV7-9	NA	CASSLAGSKNTEASF	TGTGCCAGCAGCTTAGCGGGCAGCAAGAACACTGAAGCTTCCTTT
TRBJ1-5	18	NA	TRBV6-2/TRBV6-3	NA	CASSYLRNPAEPNQPQHF	TGTGCCAGCAGTTACCTACGTAATCCAGCTGAGCCTAATCAGCCCCAGCATTTT
TRBJ2-3	13	NA	TRBV7-2	NA	CASSLTGAGGQYF	TGTGCCAGCAGCTTAACAGGGGCGGGGGGGCAGTATTTT
TRBJ2-1	16	few	TRBV27	TRBD1	CASSGMGQGTHNEQFF	TGTGCCAGCAGTGGAATGGGACAGGGAACTCACAATGAGCAGTTCTTC
TRBJ2-7	17	NA	TRBV19	NA	CASSIVVGTSGLYEQYF	TGTGCCAGTAGTATAGTAGTCGGGACATCGGGGCTCTACGAGCAGTACTTC
TRBJ1-5	13	NA	TRBV6-1	NA	CASSYSPNQPQHF	TGTGCCAGCAGCTATAGCCCGAATCAGCCCCAGCATTTT
TRBJ2-5	14	NA	TRBV20-1	NA	CSASVDSFQETQYF	TGCAGTGCTTCCGTGGACAGCTTCCAAGAGACCCAGTACTTC
TRBJ2-7	14	NA	TRBV20-1	TRBD2	CSAGLAGESREQYF	TGCAGTGCTGGGTTAGCGGGAGAGTCGCGCGAGCAGTACTTC
TRBJ2-7	14	NA	TRBV6-1	TRBD2	CASRSSGGKDEQYF	TGTGCCAGCAGATCGTCCGGGGGGAAGGACGAGCAGTACTTC
TRBJ1-6	13	medium-sized	TRBV6-2/TRBV6-3	NA	CASSYSPPSPLHF	TGTGCCAGCAGTTACTCGCCTCCTTCACCCCTCCACTTT
TRBJ1-2	13	few	TRBV30	NA	CAWTGSLNYGYTF	TGTGCCTGGACAGGGAGCCTAAACTATGGCTACACCTTC
TRBJ2-3	15	NA	TRBV6-1	NA	CASSDQGTNTDTQYF	TGTGCCAGCAGTGACCAGGGCACCAACACAGATACGCAGTATTTT
TRBJ1-1	15	few	TRBV12-5	NA	CASGLVLGRNTEAFF	TGTGCTAGTGGTTTGGTATTGGGACGGAACACTGAAGCTTTCTTT
TRBJ2-7	16	NA	TRBV7-8	TRBD1	CASSTRDRKPLYEQYF	TGTGCCAGCAGCACAAGGGACAGAAAACCTCTCTACGAGCAGTACTTC
TRBJ2-1	13	NA	TRBV7-6	TRBD1	CASSPRDRGPQFF	TGTGCCAGCAGCCCCCGGGACAGGGGGCCGCAGTTCTTC
TRBJ2-7	15	few	TRBV10-1	NA	CASSESPGMAYEQYF	TGCGCCAGCAGTGAGTCCCCAGGTATGGCCTACGAGCAGTACTTC
TRBJ1-6	16	once	TRBV18	NA	CASSPMTGPSNSPLHF	TGTGCCAGCTCACCAATGACCGGACCAAGCAATTCACCCCTCCACTTT
TRBJ1-2	14	NA	TRBV5-4	NA	CASSLAGLNYGYTF	TGTGCCAGCAGCTTGGCGGGGCTTAACTATGGCTACACCTTC
TRBJ1-2	15	NA	TRBV5-4	TRBD1	CASTTGTGFFAGYTF	TGTGCCAGCACCACCGGGACAGGGTTCTTCGCTGGCTACACCTTC
TRBJ1-6	16	NA	TRBV2	TRBD1	CASSEGTGGYNSPLHF	TGTGCCAGCAGTGAAGGGACAGGGGGCTATAATTCACCCCTCCACTTT
TRBJ2-1	16	NA	TRBV19	TRBD2	CASTRPGLAGYNEQFF	TGTGCCAGTACTAGGCCGGGACTAGCGGGTTACAATGAGCAGTTCTTC
TRBJ2-7	14	NA	TRBV21-1	NA	CASSPRGDSYEQYF	TGTGCCAGCAGCCCGCGGGGGGACAGCTACGAGCAGTACTTC
TRBJ2-3	13	few	TRBV6-5	NA	CASSYFGTDTQYF	TGTGCCAGCAGTTACTTCGGCACAGATACGCAGTATTTT
TRBJ1-6	16	NA	TRBV6-1	TRBD1	CASRTGGGLYNSPLHF	TGTGCCAGCAGGACAGGGGGCGGCTTGTATAATTCACCCCTCCACTTT
TRBJ1-4	16	NA	TRBV4-1	TRBD1	CANRTGGPPTNEKLFF	TGCGCCAACCGGACAGGGGGACCCCCAACTAATGAAAAACTGTTTTTT
TRBJ2-2	16	NA	TRBV10-3	TRBD2	CAISDLAGGAAGELFF	TGTGCCATCAGTGATTTAGCGGGAGGAGCGGCCGGGGAGCTGTTTTTT
TRBJ2-1	17	NA	TRBV7-2	TRBD2	CASSLGTSGRVRNEQFF	TGTGCCAGCAGCTTAGGGACTAGCGGGAGGGTGCGGAATGAGCAGTTCTTC
TRBJ1-2	21	NA	TRBV7-9	TRBD1	CASSSRPGTGGETHKNYGYTF	TGTGCCAGCAGCTCACGGCCCGGGACAGGGGGCGAGACTCATAAGAACTATGGCTACACCTTC
TRBJ1-2	15	NA	TRBV10-1	NA	CASPLIGPKGYGYTF	TGCGCCAGCCCCTTAATCGGGCCCAAAGGCTATGGCTACACCTTC
TRBJ2-3	15	NA	TRBV7-2	TRBD2	CASSSTSASTDTQYF	TGTGCCAGCAGCTCTACTAGCGCCAGCACAGATACGCAGTATTTT
TRBJ2-1	15	few	TRBV10-1	TRBD1	CASNDGQGRHNEQFF	TGCGCCAGCAATGATGGACAGGGGAGGCACAATGAGCAGTTCTTC
TRBJ2-1	13	NA	TRBV7-9	NA	CASSHGASDEQFF	TGTGCCAGCAGCCATGGGGCCAGCGATGAGCAGTTCTTC
TRBJ1-4	13	NA	TRBV20-1	NA	CSARVGGNEKLFF	TGCAGTGCTAGAGTAGGGGGTAATGAAAAACTGTTTTTT
TRBJ2-3	11	few	TRBV20-1	NA	CSAGGLPSQYF	TGCAGTGCAGGGGGGCTCCCGTCGCAGTATTTT
TRBJ2-7	14	few	TRBV20-1	TRBD2	CSARGLAGAYEQYF	TGCAGTGCTAGAGGACTAGCGGGAGCCTACGAGCAGTACTTC
TRBJ2-1	12	few	TRBV20-1	NA	CSANPGRTEQFF	TGCAGTGCCAACCCGGGACGGACCGAGCAGTTCTTC